Listed below are T cell receptor beta chains from one sample, sequenced in a study of T cell responses to AZD1222 COVID-19 vaccine. Repertoires were generated with immunoSEQ multiplex PCR, while TCRdb's copy carries only in-frame clones and drops some. The profile shows approximately 220,000 clones, 85% to 95% of them singletons. Source: peripheral blood, taken on day 0 of MenACWY control vaccination. All receptors derive from an adult in good health. Both conserved end residues are part of each CDR3. A D gene is named only where the DNA matches it firmly.

V gene	J gene	CDR3 length	D gene	CDR3 DNA	CDR3 protein
TRBV28	TRBJ1-4	14	NA	TGTGCCAGCAGATGGGGGCCCACTAATGAAAAACTGTTTTTT	CASRWGPTNEKLFF
TRBV10-3	TRBJ1-6	16	TRBD1	TGTGCCATCAGTGAGGGGACAGGTGATTATAATTCACCCCTCCACTTT	CAISEGTGDYNSPLHF
TRBV4-2	TRBJ2-2	16	NA	TGTGCCAGCAGCCAAAATGGGGGCTCTAACACCGGGGAGCTGTTTTTT	CASSQNGGSNTGELFF
TRBV10-2	TRBJ1-1	13	NA	TGCGCCAGCAACTCGAATCGGAACACTGAAGCTTTCTTT	CASNSNRNTEAFF
TRBV28	TRBJ1-2	15	NA	TGTGCCAGCAGTTTAACGTCTCCCTACGAGTATGGCTACACCTTC	CASSLTSPYEYGYTF
TRBV19	TRBJ2-1	13	NA	TGTGCCAGTAGTATTGGGGAGAGCAATGAGCAGTTCTTC	CASSIGESNEQFF
TRBV6-2/TRBV6-3	TRBJ2-1	13	NA	TGTGCCAGCAGTTACTTGGCCTACAATGAGCAGTTCTTC	CASSYLAYNEQFF
TRBV5-1	TRBJ1-1	14	NA	TGCGCCAGCAGCTTGAGCACGGTGATCAATGAAGCTTTCTTT	CASSLSTVINEAFF
TRBV9	TRBJ2-2	15	TRBD1	TGTGCCAGCAGCGGCAGACAGGGGAAGACCGGGGAGCTGTTTTTT	CASSGRQGKTGELFF
TRBV2	TRBJ1-5	15	NA	TGTGCCAGCAGTGAAAGTGCTCTGGGAAATCAGCCCCAGCATTTT	CASSESALGNQPQHF
TRBV7-8	TRBJ1-1	15	NA	TGTGCCAGCAGCTTCCAGGCTAGAATGAACACTGAAGCTTTCTTT	CASSFQARMNTEAFF
TRBV19	TRBJ1-1	14	NA	TGTGCCACTTTCCGGGGACGGGATAACACTGAAGCTTTCTTT	CATFRGRDNTEAFF
TRBV5-6	TRBJ1-1	17	NA	TGTGCCAGCAGCTTTGGATTGGTGCGGGGGAAGAACACTGAAGCTTTCTTT	CASSFGLVRGKNTEAFF
TRBV6-5	TRBJ1-1	12	NA	TGTGCCAGCAGTTACTCGAACACTGAAGCTTTCTTT	CASSYSNTEAFF
TRBV30	TRBJ1-3	13	NA	TGTGCCTGGAGGAATCCCGCTGGAAACACCATATATTTT	CAWRNPAGNTIYF
TRBV3-1/TRBV3-2	TRBJ1-5	16	NA	TGTGCCAGCAGCCAAGATCCGACGGGGAGCAATCAGCCCCAGCATTTT	CASSQDPTGSNQPQHF
TRBV15	TRBJ1-1	14	NA	TGTGCCACCAGCAGTGGGACCGTCAGCACTGAAGCTTTCTTT	CATSSGTVSTEAFF
TRBV4-1	TRBJ2-5	16	NA	TGCGCCAGCAGCCAAGGTTTTACTACGGGCGGCGAGACCCAGTACTTC	CASSQGFTTGGETQYF
TRBV5-4	TRBJ2-2	16	NA	TGTGCCAGCAGCTGGCGGACTGGAAGGAACACCGGGGAGCTGTTTTTT	CASSWRTGRNTGELFF
TRBV7-2	TRBJ2-7	14	NA	TGTGCCAGCAGCCCCACGGTGTTGGGGGGCGAGCAGTACTTC	CASSPTVLGGEQYF
TRBV7-2	TRBJ1-2	16	NA	TGTGCCAGCAGCTTAGAACCCTCTATCGCTAACTATGGCTACACCTTC	CASSLEPSIANYGYTF
TRBV5-6	TRBJ1-6	15	NA	TGTGCCAGCAGCTCGAGACAGACCTATAATTCACCCCTCCACTTT	CASSSRQTYNSPLHF